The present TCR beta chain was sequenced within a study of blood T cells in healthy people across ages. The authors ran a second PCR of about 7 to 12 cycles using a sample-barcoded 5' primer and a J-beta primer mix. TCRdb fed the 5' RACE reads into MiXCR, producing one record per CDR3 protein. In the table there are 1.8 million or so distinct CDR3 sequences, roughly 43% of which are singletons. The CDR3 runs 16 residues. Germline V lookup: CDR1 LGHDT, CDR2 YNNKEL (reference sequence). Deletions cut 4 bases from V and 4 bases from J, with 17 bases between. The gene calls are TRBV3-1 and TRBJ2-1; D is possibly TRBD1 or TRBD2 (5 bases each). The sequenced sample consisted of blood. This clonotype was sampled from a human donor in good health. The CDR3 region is CASSPTMGDRYNEQFF. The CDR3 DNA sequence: TGTGCCAGCAGCCCGACCATGGGGGACCGTTACAATGAGCAGTTCTTC.